This passage covers 9 T cell receptor beta chains from one sample sequenced in a study of CD8 T cells in Susac syndrome. Random hexamers were used to reverse transcribe the RNA input (about 0.5 to 1 ug). TCRdb re-called the immunoSEQ multiplex PCR reads through MiXCR, storing one row per CDR3 protein. The sample lists approximately 200,000 distinct CDR3 sequences, about 90% occurring once. The sequenced sample consisted of CD8+ T cells from PBMCs. The receptors originated from a human donor with multiple sclerosis.

The chain recombines TRBV29-1 with TRBJ1-2, with D unresolved. Germline CDR1 reads SQVTM; CDR2 reads ANQGSEA. V lost 3 bases and J 1 base, leaving 9 bases between the germline ends. The CDR3 length is 13 residues. The CDR3 DNA reads TGCAGCGTTGACAAGCCGGATAACTATGGCTACACCTTC. It translates to CSVDKPDNYGYTF.

The genes are TRBV11-2 and TRBJ2-2; D tentatively reads TRBD1 or TRBD2 (7 bases each). In germline, CDR1 is SGHAT, CDR2 FQNNGV. Trimming removed 4 bases from V and 7 bases from J, with 16 bases in between. This CDR3 region has 15 residues. The CDR3 here is CASSYLAAGGGELFF. The CDR3 DNA reads TGTGCCAGCAGCTATCTAGCGGCAGGGGGCGGGGAGCTGTTTTTT. The full variable domain, with the rest looked up from reference TRBV11-2 and TRBJ2-2, is EAGVAQSPRYKIIEKRQSVAFWCNPISGHATLYWYQQILGQGPKLLIQFQNNGVVDDSQLPKDRFSAERLKGVDSTLKIQPAKLEDSAVYLCASSYLAAGGGELFFGEGSRLTVL.

Only one count was recorded for this clonotype. The chain links TRBV6-5 to TRBJ1-1; no definite D call. This CDR3 is 13 amino acids long. CDR1 is MNHEY, CDR2 SVGAGI, per germline. With 3 bases removed from V and 5 bases from J, the gap between germline ends came to 10 bases. Here the CDR3 DNA reads TGTGCCAGCAGTTATAGCGATCGGACTGAAGCTTTCTTT. Protein product: CASSYSDRTEAFF.

The chain is built from TRBV4-2 and TRBJ2-7; TRBD2 might be the D (6 bases). Germline assignment: CDR1 LGHNA and CDR2 YNFKEQ. The CDR3 spans 15 residues. V was clipped by 1 base and J by 3 bases, with 13 bases between them. CDR3 DNA: TGTGCCAGCAGCCAAGGACTAGGGCTCGACTACGAGCAGTACTTC. Protein sequence: CASSQGLGLDYEQYF.

The V gene is TRBV6-5, the J gene TRBJ1-3; D is unresolved. V gave up 0 bases and J gave up 0 bases, with 12 bases separating them. The CDR3 consists of 17 residues. Germline V gene sequence: CDR1 MNHEY, CDR2 SVGAGI. CDR3 bases: TGTGCCAGCAGTTACTCTCCCCGGGCAGACTCTGGAAACACCATATATTTT. Amino acids: CASSYSPRADSGNTIYF.

The chain employs TRBV27 and TRBJ1-1; no reliable D call. The CDR3 is 12 amino acids. V was clipped by 8 bases and J by 4 bases, with 11 bases between them. The germline gives CDR1 MNHEY, CDR2 SMNVEV (reference sequence). The CDR3 reads CASRKTGTEAFF. CDR3 bases: TGTGCCAGCCGAAAAACGGGCACTGAAGCTTTCTTT.

The V gene is TRBV15, the J gene TRBJ1-2, with unresolved D. V was cut by 0 bases and J by 8 bases, with 19 bases left in between. Germline V gene lookup returns CDR1 LNHNV and CDR2 YYDKDF (reference sequence). The CDR3 has 16 amino acids. CDR3 in DNA: TGTGCCACCAGCAGAGACCGTTGGGTGGTGGCAAGCGGCTACACCTTC. This translates into CATSRDRWVVASGYTF.

The V and J genes are TRBV9 and TRBJ2-7; the D is unclear. Germline loops: CDR1 SGDLS, CDR2 YYNGEE. Trimming pared 2 bases from V and 3 bases from J, leaving 15 bases between. The CDR3 is 15 amino acids. CDR3: CASSVATGLGYEQYF. Written as DNA, the CDR3 is TGTGCCAGCAGCGTCGCAACCGGCTTGGGCTACGAGCAGTACTTC.

In DNA form, the CDR3 reads TGTGCCAGCAGCTTGATACTAGCGGGCTACAATGAGCAGTTCTTC. This encodes CASSLILAGYNEQFF. V is TRBV7-2 and J is TRBJ2-1; TRBD2 agrees at 9 bases. J was trimmed by 3 bases and V by 3 bases; bases with no gene match: 3. The CDR3 runs to 15 residues. The germline V gene encodes CDR1 SGHTA and CDR2 FQGNSA.